The entry below gives a single TCR beta chain sequence along with its context. Germline loops: CDR1 MDHEN, CDR2 SYDVKM. CDR3 size: 19 residues. With 0 bases clipped from V and 2 bases from J, the junction kept 14 bases outside the gene matches. TCRdb's copy holds only in-frame clones and misses some; the assay was immunoSEQ multiplex PCR. The top ten hold under 2% of the sample, which has more than 2 million clones, approximately 92% seen once. CD45RO-negative CD8 cells positively selected for CCR7 made up the naive population, which excluded terminally differentiated effector memory CD45RA+ cells. The sample comes from a study of shared clonotypes between healthy human individuals.

This clonotype was sampled from a man between 18 and 29 years old in good health. Some clones in this sample may be carry-over from other donors' samples. V is TRBV28 and J is TRBJ2-7; the match to TRBD2 covers 9 bases. Sequencing used naive CD8+ T cells from PBMCs. In DNA, the CDR3 is TGTGCCAGCAGTTTATGGGGACACTACACTAGCGGGCAAACCTACGAGCAGTACTTC. Its translation: CASSLWGHYTSGQTYEQYF.